What follows is one T cell receptor beta chain and its context. A split of CD4+ cells into CD45RA+ naive and CD45RA-negative memory subsets was performed. These data belong to a study of shared clonotypes between healthy human individuals. TCRdb's table, derived via immunoSEQ multiplex PCR, lists solely in-frame clones and lacks some. Of 1,400,000 or so clones in the sample, approximately 98.5% were seen once. Germline-derived CDR1 and CDR2 are MGHDK and SYGVNS. J lost 2 bases, V lost 4 bases, and 8 bases had no gene match. This CDR3 contains 16 residues. Sequencing was performed on naive CD4+ T cells sorted from blood. Subset specified: CD45RA+ positively selected. The source is a man aged 25 to 45 in good health. V is TRBV25-1 and J is TRBJ2-3; 8 positions match TRBD1. CDR3 residues: CASSAWTGRLTDTQYF. The CDR3 region has the DNA TGTGCCAGCAGTGCTTGGACAGGGAGGCTCACAGATACGCAGTATTTT.